The 25 T cell receptor beta chains reported below all come from one sample, sequenced in a study of identical twins. TCRdb ran MiXCR on the 5' RACE reads and lists one entry per CDR3 protein. The sample has some 500,000 distinct CDR3 sequences; around a tenth are singletons. The same specimen was also included in a second study, on yellow fever vaccine responses in identical twins.

Source material: PBMCs. The receptors here all came from a woman under 30 in good health.

V and J are TRBV20-1 and TRBJ2-1; D possibly corresponds to TRBD2 (6 bases). V gave up 0 bases and J gave up 3 bases, with 18 bases separating them. CDR3 length equals 17 residues. CDR1 is DFQATT, CDR2 SNEGSKA, per germline (reference sequence). The CDR3 region has the DNA TGCAGTGCTAGAGATAATAGTAGGAGGGTGGTCTACAATGAGCAGTTCTTC. This codes for CSARDNSRRVVYNEQFF.

Many counts were recorded for this clonotype. The rearrangement joins TRBV28 to TRBJ2-2; 7 bases align to TRBD1. Per germline, CDR1 MDHEN and CDR2 SYDVKM. The V gene end was trimmed by 6 bases and the J gene end by 2 bases; junction bases not matched to a gene: 9. The CDR3 has 16 residues. The chain's CDR3 is CASSSTGTANTGELFF. The CDR3 bases are TGTGCCAGCAGCTCGACCGGGACAGCTAACACCGGGGAGCTGTTTTTT.

As to this clonotype: One end of the junction varies from germline; a read error may be responsible. V is TRBV11-2 and J is TRBJ2-2, with TRBD1 matching 9 bases. Per germline, CDR1 SGHAT and CDR2 FQNNGV. CDR3 length equals 20 residues. CDR3 nucleotide sequence: TGTGCCAGCAGCCTAGACCCCAGGGACAGGGTTGGCCCTAACACCGGGGAGCTGTTTTTT. Amino acid sequence: CASSLDPRDRVGPNTGELFF.

This clonotype was seen repeatedly, ten times or more. The chain links TRBV7-9 to TRBJ2-1, with D perhaps TRBD2 (6 bases). CDR1 and CDR2 (germline): SEHNR, FQNEAQ (reference sequence). This CDR3 has 16 residues. V lost 4 bases and J lost 0, with 13 bases in between. The chain's CDR3 is CASSSGTGGSYNEQFF. Written as DNA, the CDR3 is TGTGCCAGCAGCTCCGGGACTGGAGGCTCCTACAATGAGCAGTTCTTC. The whole variable domain, remainder taken from reference TRBV7-9 and TRBJ2-1, is DTGVSQNPRHKITKRGQNVTFRCDPISEHNRLYWYRQTLGQGPEFLTYFQNEAQLEKSRLLSDRFSAERPKGSFSTLEIQRTEQGDSAMYLCASSSGTGGSYNEQFFGPGTRLTVL.

This clonotype showed up many times. This chain links TRBV6-2 or TRBV6-3 with TRBJ2-2; 7 nucleotides line up with TRBD1. This CDR3 is built from 15 residues. Germline loops: CDR1 MNHEY, CDR2 SVGEGT. V lost 6 bases, J lost 5 bases, and 9 bases stayed unmatched. For the CDR3, the DNA is TGTGCCAGCAGGACTATCAACAGGGGTACCGGGGAGCTGTTTTTT. Amino acid sequence: CASRTINRGTGELFF.

The V call is TRBV7-9, the J call TRBJ2-5; D possibly matches TRBD1 or TRBD2 (7 bases each). With 4 bases removed from V and 2 bases from J, the gap between germline ends came to 14 bases. This CDR3 spans 15 amino acids. Germline CDR1 SEHNR, CDR2 FQNEAQ (reference sequence). The CDR3, as DNA: TGTGCCAGCAGCTCCAGGGGGGGCGATCAAGAGACCCAGTACTTC. Translation gives CASSSRGGDQETQYF.

This sequence joins TRBV4-3 and TRBJ2-3, with 7 nucleotides matching TRBD2. The CDR3 loop spans 15 amino acids. The germline V gene encodes CDR1 LGHNA and CDR2 YSLEER. V was pared by 3 bases and J by 0 bases, with 3 bases of the junction left unmatched. CDR3 nucleotide sequence: TGCGCCAGCAGCCAGAGCGGGGACAGCACAGATACGCAGTATTTT. Its protein is CASSQSGDSTDTQYF.

This clonotype was detected ten times or more. The V call is TRBV11-2, the J call TRBJ2-7, with D maybe TRBD1 (6 bases). The CDR3 has 15 amino acids. CDR1 and CDR2 from the germline V gene are SGHAT and FQNNGV. V was trimmed by 3 bases and J by 3 bases, leaving 15 bases between them. Here the CDR3 DNA reads TGTGCCAGCAGCTTGGATTTAGGACAGATCTACGAGCAGTACTTC. Its translation is CASSLDLGQIYEQYF.

This clonotype was observed many times. V is TRBV30 and J is TRBJ2-7, with no clear D. This CDR3 region has 13 residues. Germline V gene data show CDR1 as GTSNPN and CDR2 as SVGIG (reference sequence). V was pared by 4 bases and J by 0 bases, with 10 bases between. CDR3 nucleotide sequence: TGTGCCTGGACCGTGCAAACCTCCTACGAGCAGTACTTC. Translated: CAWTVQTSYEQYF.

This clonotype showed up many times. The J gene is TRBJ2-1, the V gene TRBV29-1, with D possibly being TRBD2 (6 bases). Deletions cut 8 bases from V and 6 bases from J, with 17 bases between. The CDR3 is 13 residues long. The germline V gene encodes CDR1 SQVTM and CDR2 ANQGSEA. The CDR3 DNA reads as TGCAGCTCCCGGAGGGCAGCTTCCAATGAGCAGTTCTTC. This encodes CSSRRAASNEQFF.

This clonotype was seen more than once but under ten times. The genes are TRBV4-1 and TRBJ1-2; TRBD1 matches at 7 bases. Germline CDR1 MGHRA, CDR2 YSYEKL. CDR3 length: 15 residues. The ends lost 0 bases at V and 5 bases at J; junction bases unmatched: 6. Here the CDR3 DNA reads TGCGCCAGCAGCCAAGAACAGGGGAACCCATATGGCTACACCTTC. Encoded protein: CASSQEQGNPYGYTF.

At least ten counts were recorded for this clonotype. This rearrangement joins TRBV19 to TRBJ2-3, with 12 bases fitting TRBD2. Germline V lookup: CDR1 LNHDA, CDR2 SQIVND (reference sequence). V was clipped by 6 bases and J by 6 bases; unmatched bases: 4. The CDR3 has 14 residues. This CDR3 is CASRTSGGGDTQYF. DNA of the CDR3: TGTGCCAGTAGGACTAGCGGGGGAGGGGATACGCAGTATTTT.

There are many counts of this clonotype. V is TRBV4-3 and J is TRBJ2-3; possibly TRBD1 or TRBD2 for D (5 bases each). The length of the CDR3 is 15 residues. CDR1 and CDR2 (germline): LGHNA, YSLEER. V was trimmed by 1 base and J by 1 base, leaving 9 bases between them. The CDR3 DNA sequence: TGCGCCAGCAGCCAAGCACTAGGGGGCACAGATACGCAGTATTTT. Translated, it gives CASSQALGGTDTQYF.

This clonotype was picked up one time. This chain links TRBV20-1 with TRBJ2-2; D possibly corresponds to TRBD1 (7 bases). The V gene lost 0 bases and the J gene lost 4 bases, with 12 bases spanning the gap. Germline V gene data show CDR1 as DFQATT and CDR2 as SNEGSKA (reference sequence). The CDR3 sequence is 15 residues long. CDR3 bases: TGCAGTGCTAGAGATTCGCAGGGGGGCACCGGGGAGCTGTTTTTT. Amino acids: CSARDSQGGTGELFF.

This clonotype was recorded a few times. The chain combines TRBV6-2 or TRBV6-3 with TRBJ1-5; TRBD1 agrees at 8 bases. The CDR3 sequence is 13 residues long. V shed 7 bases, J shed 7 bases, and the junction held 6 bases outside the gene matches. Germline V CDR1 and CDR2: MNHEY, SVGEGT. The CDR3 reads CASTMDRVQPQHF. CDR3 DNA sequence: TGTGCCAGCACCATGGACAGGGTCCAGCCCCAGCATTTT.

In its sample, this clonotype was seen many times. The rearrangement links TRBV5-1 to TRBJ2-2; TRBD2 is a possible D gene (6 bases). Trimming shortened V by 0 bases and J by 4 bases, and 10 bases separated the two germline ends. This CDR3 has 15 residues. The germline gives CDR1 SGHRS, CDR2 YFSETQ. The DNA of the CDR3 is TGCGCCAGCAGCTTGGCGACTAGAGGCACCGGGGAGCTGTTTTTT. It yields the protein CASSLATRGTGELFF.

This clonotype was recorded a few times. The J gene is TRBJ2-7, the V gene TRBV4-3; weak D call: TRBD1 (5 bases). V was trimmed by 0 bases and J by 5 bases, leaving 14 bases between them. The CDR3 runs to 15 residues. Germline CDR1 reads LGHNA; CDR2 reads YSLEER. In DNA form, the CDR3 reads TGCGCCAGCAGCCAAGATAGGGGCGAGACCGACGAGCAGTACTTC. Protein product: CASSQDRGETDEQYF.

The V gene is TRBV6-2 or TRBV6-3, the J gene TRBJ2-2; 11 nucleotides agree with TRBD1. Germline CDR1 is MNHEY and CDR2 is SVGEGT. The CDR3 extends over 16 amino acids. Trimming removed 7 bases from V and 6 bases from J; junction bases left unmatched: 10. The CDR3 bases are TGTGCCAGCACCAACTCAGGGACAGGGGGGTCCGGGGAGCTGTTTTTT. Protein product: CASTNSGTGGSGELFF.

The rearrangement joins TRBV20-1 to TRBJ2-3, with 8 bases identical to TRBD2. The CDR3 is 17 residues long. CDR1 and CDR2 (germline): DFQATT, SNEGSKA (reference sequence). The V gene end was trimmed by 3 bases and the J gene end by 4 bases; junction bases not matched to a gene: 15. CDR3: CSARSQRFAGGSDTQYF. In DNA form, the CDR3 reads TGCAGTGCTAGGAGCCAGAGGTTCGCGGGAGGATCAGATACGCAGTATTTT.

The chain links TRBV11-2 to TRBJ2-4, with 9 bases that match TRBD1. The ends lost 5 bases at V and 0 bases at J; junction bases unmatched: 11. The germline CDR1 and CDR2 sequences are SGHAT and FQNNGV. The CDR3 covers 18 residues. The CDR3 DNA follows: TGTGCCAGCAGCCCCGGGACAGGGACGCCCCTAGCCAAAAACATTCAGTACTTC. Protein sequence: CASSPGTGTPLAKNIQYF.

This clonotype has just a few counts. V usage is TRBV5-6 and J usage is TRBJ2-3; D gene unclear. Germline CDR1 and CDR2: SGHDT and YYEEEE. The V gene lost 4 bases and the J gene lost 3 bases, with 15 bases spanning the gap. The CDR3 loop spans 15 amino acids. The CDR3 reads CASSPTEAETDTQYF. Written as DNA, the CDR3 is TGTGCCAGCAGCCCCACTGAGGCGGAGACAGATACGCAGTATTTT.

This clonotype was recorded many times. The rearrangement uses TRBV5-1 and TRBJ2-7, with unresolved D. Germline V gives CDR1 SGHRS, CDR2 YFSETQ. Trimming stripped 6 bases from V and 0 bases from J, with 7 bases between. The CDR3 runs 12 residues. The CDR3 protein is CASKASSYEQYF. The CDR3 bases are TGCGCCAGCAAGGCTAGCTCCTACGAGCAGTACTTC.

This chain links TRBV2 with TRBJ2-7; unclear D gene. Between the trimmed V and J ends, which lost 8 bases and 7 bases, there was a span of 21 bases. Germline V gene lookup returns CDR1 SNHLY and CDR2 FYNNEI. The CDR3 is made up of 14 amino acids. The CDR3 DNA reads as TGTGCCAGCCGCCCAGCCCCCGAACAAGGGGAGCAGTACTTC. Its protein is CASRPAPEQGEQYF.

The chain couples TRBV12-3 or TRBV12-4 to TRBJ2-2; D gene ambiguous. The length of the CDR3 is 13 residues. Trimming left V 5 bases short and J 7 bases short, with 11 bases between. The CDR3 loop reads CASSETSGGELFF. Written as DNA, the CDR3 is TGTGCCAGCAGTGAAACAAGTGGCGGGGAGCTGTTTTTT.

With regard to this clonotype: The germline gene is not matched at one end of the junction; a read error may be the cause. This chain links TRBV30 with TRBJ2-7; TRBD1 agrees at 9 bases. CDR3 length: 10 amino acids. CDR1 GTSNPN and CDR2 SVGIG come from the germline V gene (reference sequence). CDR3 region: CAWLSGTGLF. The CDR3 nucleotides are TGTGCCTGGCTATCCGGGACAGGGCTCTTT.